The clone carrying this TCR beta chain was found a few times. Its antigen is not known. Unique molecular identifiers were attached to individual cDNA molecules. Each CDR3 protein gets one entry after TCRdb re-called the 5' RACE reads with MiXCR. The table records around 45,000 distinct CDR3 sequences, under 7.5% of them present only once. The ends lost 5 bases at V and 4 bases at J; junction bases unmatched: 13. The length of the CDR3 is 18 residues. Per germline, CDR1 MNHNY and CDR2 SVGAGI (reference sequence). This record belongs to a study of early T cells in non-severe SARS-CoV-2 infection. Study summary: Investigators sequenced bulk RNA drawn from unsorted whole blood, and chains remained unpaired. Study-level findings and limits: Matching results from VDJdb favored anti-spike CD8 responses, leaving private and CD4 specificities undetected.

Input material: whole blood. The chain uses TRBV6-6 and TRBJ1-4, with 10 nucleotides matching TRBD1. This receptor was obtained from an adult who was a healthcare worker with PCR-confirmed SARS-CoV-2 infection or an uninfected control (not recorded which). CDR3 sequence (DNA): TGTGCCAGCAGTCGGACCTCCCCGGGACAGGGGCTTAATGAAAAACTGTTTTTT. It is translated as CASSRTSPGQGLNEKLFF.